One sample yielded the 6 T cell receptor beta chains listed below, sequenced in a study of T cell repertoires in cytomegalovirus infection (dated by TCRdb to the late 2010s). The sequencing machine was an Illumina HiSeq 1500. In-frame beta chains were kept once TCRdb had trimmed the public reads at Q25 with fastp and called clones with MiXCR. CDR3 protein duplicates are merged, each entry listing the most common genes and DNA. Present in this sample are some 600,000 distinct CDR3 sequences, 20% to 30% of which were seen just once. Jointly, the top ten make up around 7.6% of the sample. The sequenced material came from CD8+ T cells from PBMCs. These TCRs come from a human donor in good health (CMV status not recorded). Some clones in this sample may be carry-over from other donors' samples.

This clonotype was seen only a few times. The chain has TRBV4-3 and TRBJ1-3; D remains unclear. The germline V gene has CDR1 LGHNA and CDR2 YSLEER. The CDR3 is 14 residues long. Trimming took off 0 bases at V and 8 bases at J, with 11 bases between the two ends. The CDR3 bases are TGCGCCAGCAGCCAAGATTGGGTTGGCGACACCATATATTTT. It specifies CASSQDWVGDTIYF.

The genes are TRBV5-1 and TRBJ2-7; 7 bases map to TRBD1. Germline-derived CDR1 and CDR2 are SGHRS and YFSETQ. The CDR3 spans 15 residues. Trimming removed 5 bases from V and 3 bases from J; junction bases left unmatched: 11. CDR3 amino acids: CASRIEGQNFYEQYF. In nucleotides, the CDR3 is TGCGCCAGCAGAATCGAGGGACAGAACTTCTACGAGCAGTACTTC.

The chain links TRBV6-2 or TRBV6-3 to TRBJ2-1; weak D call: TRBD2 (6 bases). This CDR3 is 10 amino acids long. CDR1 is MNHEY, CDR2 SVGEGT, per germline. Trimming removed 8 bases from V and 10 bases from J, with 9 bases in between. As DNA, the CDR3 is TGTGCCAGCCTAGGAGGGGAGCAGTTCTTC. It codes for CASLGGEQFF.

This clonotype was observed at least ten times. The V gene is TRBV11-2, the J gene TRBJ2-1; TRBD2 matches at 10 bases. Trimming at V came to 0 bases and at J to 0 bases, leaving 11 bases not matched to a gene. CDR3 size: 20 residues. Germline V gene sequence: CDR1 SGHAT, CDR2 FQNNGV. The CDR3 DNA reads TGTGCCAGCAGCTTAGAGAGCTTCTACCTAGCGGGGGACTCCTACAATGAGCAGTTCTTC. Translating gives CASSLESFYLAGDSYNEQFF.

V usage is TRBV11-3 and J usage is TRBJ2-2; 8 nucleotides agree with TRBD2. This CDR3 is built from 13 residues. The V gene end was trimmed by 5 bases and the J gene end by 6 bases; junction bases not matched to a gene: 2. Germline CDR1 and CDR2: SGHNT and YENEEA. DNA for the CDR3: TGTGCCAGCAGCCCAGCGGGGGCCGGGGAGCTGTTTTTT. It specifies CASSPAGAGELFF.

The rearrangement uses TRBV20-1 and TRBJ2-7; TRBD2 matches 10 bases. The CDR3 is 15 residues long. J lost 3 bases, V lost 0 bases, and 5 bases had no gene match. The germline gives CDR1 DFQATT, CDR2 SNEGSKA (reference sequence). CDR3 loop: CSARDESGGVYEQYV. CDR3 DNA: TGCAGTGCTAGAGATGAAAGCGGGGGGGTCTACGAGCAGTACGTC.